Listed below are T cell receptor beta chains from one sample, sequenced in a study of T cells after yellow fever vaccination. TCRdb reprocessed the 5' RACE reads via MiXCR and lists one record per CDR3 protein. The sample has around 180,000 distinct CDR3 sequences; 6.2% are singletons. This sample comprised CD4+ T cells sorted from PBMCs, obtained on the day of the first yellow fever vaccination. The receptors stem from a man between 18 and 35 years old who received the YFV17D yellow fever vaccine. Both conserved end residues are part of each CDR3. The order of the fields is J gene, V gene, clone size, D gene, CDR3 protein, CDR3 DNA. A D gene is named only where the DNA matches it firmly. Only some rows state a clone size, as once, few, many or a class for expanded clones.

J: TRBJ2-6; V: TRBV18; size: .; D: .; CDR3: CASSNPGVSGANVLTF; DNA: TGTGCCAGCTCAAACCCAGGGGTGTCTGGGGCCAACGTCCTGACTTTC
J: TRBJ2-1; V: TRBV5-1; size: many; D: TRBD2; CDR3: CASSLGLAGGYNEQFF; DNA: TGCGCCAGCAGCTTGGGGCTAGCGGGGGGTTACAATGAGCAGTTCTTC
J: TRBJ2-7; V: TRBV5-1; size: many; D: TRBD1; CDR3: CASSQGQGLNEQYF; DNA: TGCGCCAGCAGCCAGGGACAGGGGTTAAACGAGCAGTACTTC
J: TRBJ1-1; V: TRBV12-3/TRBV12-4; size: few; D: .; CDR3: CASSLSSGMNTEAFF; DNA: TGTGCCAGCAGTTTATCATCAGGTATGAACACTGAAGCTTTCTTT
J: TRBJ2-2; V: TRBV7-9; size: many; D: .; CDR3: CASSRELTGELFF; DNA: TGTGCCAGCAGCCGGGAACTCACCGGGGAGCTGTTTTTT
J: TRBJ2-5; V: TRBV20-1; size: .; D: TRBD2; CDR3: CSAHLSRGVTETQYF; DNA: TGCAGTGCCCACCTCTCGCGGGGGGTCACGGAGACCCAGTACTTC
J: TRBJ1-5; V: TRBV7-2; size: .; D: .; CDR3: CASSKPGINQPQHF; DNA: TGTGCCAGCAGCAAACCGGGAATCAATCAGCCCCAGCATTTT
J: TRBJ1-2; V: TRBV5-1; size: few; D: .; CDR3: CASSADSYGYTF; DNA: TGCGCCAGCAGCGCGGACAGCTATGGCTACACCTTC
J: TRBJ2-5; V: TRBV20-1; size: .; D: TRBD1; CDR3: CSVPRTGLETQYF; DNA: TGCAGTGTCCCGCGGACAGGGTTGGAGACCCAGTACTTC
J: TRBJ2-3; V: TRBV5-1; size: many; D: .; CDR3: CASKEGTGSTDTQYF; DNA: TGCGCCAGCAAAGAGGGAACGGGAAGTACAGATACGCAGTATTTT
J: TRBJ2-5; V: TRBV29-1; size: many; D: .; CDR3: CSVEAMVESQYF; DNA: TGCAGCGTTGAGGCCATGGTGGAGAGCCAGTACTTC
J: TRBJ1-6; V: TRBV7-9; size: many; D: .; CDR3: CASSSGGAGPNSPLHF; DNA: TGTGCCAGCAGCTCTGGCGGGGCAGGGCCTAATTCACCCCTCCACTTT
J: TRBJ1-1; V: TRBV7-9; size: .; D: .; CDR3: CASSLALGRNTEAFF; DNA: TGTGCCAGCAGCTTAGCGCTCGGGAGGAACACTGAAGCTTTCTTT
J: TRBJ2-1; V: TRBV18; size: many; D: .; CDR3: CASSPRLNEQFF; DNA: TGTGCCAGCTCACCTCGTCTGAATGAGCAGTTCTTC
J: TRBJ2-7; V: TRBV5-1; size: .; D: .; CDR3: CASSLAGPRTYEQYF; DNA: TGCGCCAGCAGCTTGGCGGGGCCCCGGACCTACGAGCAGTACTTC
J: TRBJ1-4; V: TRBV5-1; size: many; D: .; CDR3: CASSRIGVGEKLFF; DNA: TGCGCCAGCAGCCGTATAGGGGTGGGAGAAAAACTGTTTTTT
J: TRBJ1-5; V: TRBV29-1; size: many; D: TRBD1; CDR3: CSVAGQENQPQHF; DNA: TGCAGCGTTGCCGGACAGGAAAATCAGCCCCAGCATTTT
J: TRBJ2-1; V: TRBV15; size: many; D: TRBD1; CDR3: CATSSKGGQGSYNEQFF; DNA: TGTGCCACCAGCTCCAAGGGGGGACAGGGCTCCTACAATGAGCAGTTCTTC
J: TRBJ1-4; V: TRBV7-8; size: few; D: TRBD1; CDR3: CASTLKDRAAPSEKLFF; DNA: TGTGCCAGCACGCTCAAGGACAGGGCCGCCCCTTCGGAAAAACTGTTTTTT
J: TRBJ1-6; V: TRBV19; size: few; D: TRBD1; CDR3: CASSISRGADSPLHF; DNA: TGTGCCAGTAGTATATCCAGGGGGGCGGATTCACCCCTCCACTTT
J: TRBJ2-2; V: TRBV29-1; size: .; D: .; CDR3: CSVFRTGSGELFF; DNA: TGCAGCGTTTTTCGAACAGGGTCCGGGGAGCTGTTTTTT
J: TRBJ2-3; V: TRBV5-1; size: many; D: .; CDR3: CASSPTPTPDTQYF; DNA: TGCGCCAGCAGCCCGACCCCTACCCCAGATACGCAGTATTTT
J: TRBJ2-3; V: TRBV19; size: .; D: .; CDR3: CASSIGGGTDTQYF; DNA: TGTGCCAGTAGTATCGGAGGGGGCACAGATACGCAGTATTTT
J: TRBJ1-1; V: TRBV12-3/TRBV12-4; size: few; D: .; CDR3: CASTIKGLNTEAFF; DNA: TGTGCCAGCACTATCAAGGGGTTGAACACTGAAGCTTTCTTT
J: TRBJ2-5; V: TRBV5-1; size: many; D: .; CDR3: CASSLTGREETQYF; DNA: TGCGCCAGCAGCCTCACTGGCAGGGAAGAGACCCAGTACTTC
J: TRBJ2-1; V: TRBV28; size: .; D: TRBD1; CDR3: CASSLFGQGYNEQFF; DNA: TGTGCCAGCAGTTTATTCGGACAGGGTTACAATGAGCAGTTCTTC
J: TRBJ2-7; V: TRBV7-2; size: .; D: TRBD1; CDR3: CASSSSSVTGAIYEQYF; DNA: TGTGCCAGCAGCTCGTCTTCTGTGACAGGGGCTATCTACGAGCAGTACTTC
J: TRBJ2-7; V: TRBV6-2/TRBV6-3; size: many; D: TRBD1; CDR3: CASRTGTGTYEQYF; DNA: TGTGCCAGCAGAACCGGGACAGGGACCTACGAGCAGTACTTC
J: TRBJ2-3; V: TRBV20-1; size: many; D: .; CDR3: CSARGEGSDTQYF; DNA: TGCAGTGCTAGAGGGGAAGGATCAGATACGCAGTATTTT
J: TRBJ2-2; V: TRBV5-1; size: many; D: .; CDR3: CASSLMQRNTGELFF; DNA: TGCGCCAGCAGCTTGATGCAGAGAAACACCGGGGAGCTGTTTTTT
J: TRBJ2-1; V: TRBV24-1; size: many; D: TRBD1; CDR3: CATSDPGTGGNEQFF; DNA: TGTGCCACCAGTGATCCGGGGACAGGGGGCAATGAGCAGTTCTTC
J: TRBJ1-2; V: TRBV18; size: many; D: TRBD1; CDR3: CASSPPDRGSYGYTF; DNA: TGTGCCAGCTCACCACCGGACAGGGGTTCCTATGGCTACACCTTC
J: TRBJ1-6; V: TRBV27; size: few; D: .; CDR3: CASSLNYNSPLHF; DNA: TGTGCCAGCAGTCTGAATTATAATTCACCCCTCCACTTT
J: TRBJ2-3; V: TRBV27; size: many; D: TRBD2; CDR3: CASSSPSGTIDTQYF; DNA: TGTGCCAGCAGTTCCCCCAGCGGGACGATAGATACGCAGTATTTT
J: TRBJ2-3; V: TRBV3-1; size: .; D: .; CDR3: CATSRPVRRDIGTDTQYF; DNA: TGTGCCACCTCCAGGCCGGTCCGCAGGGATATAGGAACAGATACGCAGTATTTT
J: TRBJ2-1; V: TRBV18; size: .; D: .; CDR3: CASSPLGTNYNEQFF; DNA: TGTGCCAGCTCACCACTAGGGACCAACTACAATGAGCAGTTCTTC
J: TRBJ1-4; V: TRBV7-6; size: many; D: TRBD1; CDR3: CASSPSQGASQEKLFF; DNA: TGTGCCAGCAGCCCGTCGCAGGGGGCTTCGCAGGAAAAACTGTTTTTT
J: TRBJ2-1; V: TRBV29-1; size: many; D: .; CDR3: CSGSSGTPNEQFF; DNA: TGCAGCGGATCGTCCGGGACACCTAATGAGCAGTTCTTC
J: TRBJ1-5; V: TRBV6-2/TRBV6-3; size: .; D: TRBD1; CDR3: CASSADRSNQPQHF; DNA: TGTGCCAGCAGCGCGGACAGGAGCAATCAGCCCCAGCATTTT
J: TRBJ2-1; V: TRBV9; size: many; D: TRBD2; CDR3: CASSGEWGGKFF; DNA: TGTGCCAGCAGCGGAGAATGGGGGGGGAAGTTCTTC
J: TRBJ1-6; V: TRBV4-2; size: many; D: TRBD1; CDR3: CASSKIDRGHSYNSPLHF; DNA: TGTGCCAGCAGCAAAATAGACAGGGGGCACTCCTATAATTCACCCCTCCACTTT
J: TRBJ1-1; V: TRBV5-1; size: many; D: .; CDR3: CASSSTGTPNTEAFF; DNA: TGCGCCAGCAGCTCCACCGGGACCCCGAACACTGAAGCTTTCTTT
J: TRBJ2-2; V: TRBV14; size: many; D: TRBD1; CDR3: CASSRRRDRNRNTGELFF; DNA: TGTGCCAGCAGCAGACGCCGGGACAGAAATAGGAACACCGGGGAGCTGTTTTTT
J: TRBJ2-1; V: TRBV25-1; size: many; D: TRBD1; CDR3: CASSLDRGLNEQFF; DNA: TGTGCCAGCAGTTTAGACAGGGGGCTCAATGAGCAGTTCTTC
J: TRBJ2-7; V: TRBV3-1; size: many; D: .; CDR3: CASSPRGGRTYEQYF; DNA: TGTGCCAGCAGCCCAAGGGGGGGGAGAACCTACGAGCAGTACTTC
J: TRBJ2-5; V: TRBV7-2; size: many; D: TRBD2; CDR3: CASSQNSGKETQYF; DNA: TGTGCCAGCAGCCAAAATAGCGGGAAAGAGACCCAGTACTTC
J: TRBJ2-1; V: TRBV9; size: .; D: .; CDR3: CASSVGEGEYNEQFF; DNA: TGTGCCAGCAGCGTAGGTGAGGGGGAATACAATGAGCAGTTCTTC
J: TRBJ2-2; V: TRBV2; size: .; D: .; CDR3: CASSFGGGNTGELFF; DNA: TGTGCCAGCAGCTTCGGGGGCGGGAACACCGGGGAGCTGTTTTTT
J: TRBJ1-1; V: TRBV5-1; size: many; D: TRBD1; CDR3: CASSFEQGKAFF; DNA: TGCGCCAGCAGCTTCGAACAGGGGAAAGCTTTCTTT
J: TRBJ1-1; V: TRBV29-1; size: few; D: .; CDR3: CSVEGLGGGEAFF; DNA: TGCAGCGTTGAAGGTCTGGGGGGGGGTGAAGCTTTCTTT